A selection of T cell receptor beta chains follows, all from one sample in a study of blood T cell repertoires in COVID-19. This table comes from immunoSEQ multiplex PCR, and its TCRdb copy is limited to in-frame clones, with some not included. The sample lists tens of thousands of clones, 88% occurring once. Sequencing input: peripheral blood. Every receptor here comes from an older woman with COVID-19, enrolled during active disease. The CDR3 runs from the conserved cysteine through the conserved F or W. The D gene is left open where the match is weak. Clone size is stated in some rows and not others, as once, few, many or a class when expanded.

cdr3_length: 15
clone_size: .
j_call: TRBJ1-5
v_call: TRBV24-1
d_call: TRBD1
cdr3_aa: CATSSRGTGNQPQHF
cdr3_nt: TGTGCCACCAGCTCCCGAGGGACAGGGAACCAGCCCCAGCATTTT

cdr3_length: 16
clone_size: .
j_call: TRBJ2-5
v_call: TRBV5-5
d_call: TRBD2
cdr3_aa: CASTFMASGRVETQYF
cdr3_nt: TGTGCCAGCACCTTTATGGCTAGCGGGAGGGTGGAGACCCAGTACTTC

cdr3_length: 14
clone_size: .
j_call: TRBJ2-7
v_call: TRBV19
d_call: .
cdr3_aa: CASSIVGSSYEQYF
cdr3_nt: TGTGCCAGTAGTATCGTGGGGAGCTCCTACGAGCAGTACTTC

cdr3_length: 13
clone_size: .
j_call: TRBJ2-5
v_call: TRBV7-7
d_call: TRBD1
cdr3_aa: CASSRGQQETQYF
cdr3_nt: TGTGCCAGCAGCCGGGGACAGCAAGAGACCCAGTACTTC

cdr3_length: 12
clone_size: .
j_call: TRBJ1-4
v_call: TRBV12-3/TRBV12-4
d_call: .
cdr3_aa: CASTRGEGELFF
cdr3_nt: TGTGCCAGCACCCGGGGGGAAGGGGAACTGTTTTTT

cdr3_length: 15
clone_size: once
j_call: TRBJ1-2
v_call: TRBV5-8
d_call: TRBD1
cdr3_aa: CASSTSGGANYGYTF
cdr3_nt: TGTGCCAGCAGCACCTCAGGGGGCGCTAACTATGGCTACACCTTC

cdr3_length: 17
clone_size: .
j_call: TRBJ1-2
v_call: TRBV7-8
d_call: .
cdr3_aa: CASSSLRGQGRDYGYTF
cdr3_nt: TGTGCCAGCAGCTCTCTTCGGGGGCAGGGGAGGGACTATGGCTACACCTTC

cdr3_length: 16
clone_size: medium-sized
j_call: TRBJ2-2
v_call: TRBV7-9
d_call: TRBD1
cdr3_aa: CASSHRQGINTGELFF
cdr3_nt: TGTGCCAGCAGCCACCGACAGGGTATTAACACCGGGGAGCTGTTTTTT

cdr3_length: 14
clone_size: .
j_call: TRBJ2-7
v_call: TRBV4-3
d_call: .
cdr3_aa: CASSQVGSSYEQYF
cdr3_nt: TGCGCCAGCAGCCAAGTTGGCAGCTCCTACGAGCAGTACTTC

cdr3_length: 13
clone_size: .
j_call: TRBJ2-7
v_call: TRBV3-1/TRBV3-2
d_call: TRBD2
cdr3_aa: CASSRREGTEQYF
cdr3_nt: TGTGCCAGCAGCCGGCGGGAGGGCACCGAGCAGTACTTC

cdr3_length: 13
clone_size: .
j_call: TRBJ2-5
v_call: TRBV6-2/TRBV6-3
d_call: .
cdr3_aa: CASSYLRPETQYF
cdr3_nt: TGTGCCAGCAGTTACCTCAGGCCGGAGACCCAGTACTTC

cdr3_length: 15
clone_size: .
j_call: TRBJ1-4
v_call: TRBV3-1/TRBV3-2
d_call: TRBD1
cdr3_aa: CASSRTGGGNEKLFF
cdr3_nt: TGTGCCAGCAGCCGGACAGGGGGGGGTAATGAAAAACTGTTTTTT

cdr3_length: 14
clone_size: .
j_call: TRBJ2-7
v_call: TRBV27
d_call: .
cdr3_aa: CASSEVGPSNEQYF
cdr3_nt: TGTGCCAGCAGTGAGGTTGGTCCGTCTAACGAGCAGTACTTC

cdr3_length: 16
clone_size: .
j_call: TRBJ2-2
v_call: TRBV3-1/TRBV3-2
d_call: TRBD2
cdr3_aa: CASSLYTSGRPGELFF
cdr3_nt: TGTGCCAGCAGCCTCTACACTAGCGGGAGACCCGGGGAGCTGTTTTTT

cdr3_length: 15
clone_size: .
j_call: TRBJ1-4
v_call: TRBV24-1
d_call: TRBD1
cdr3_aa: CATSDGGGLNEKLFF
cdr3_nt: TGTGCCACCAGTGATGGAGGGGGCCTTAATGAAAAACTGTTTTTT

cdr3_length: 15
clone_size: .
j_call: TRBJ1-1
v_call: TRBV18
d_call: .
cdr3_aa: CASSPSRGENTEAFF
cdr3_nt: TGTGCCAGCTCACCCAGTCGGGGTGAGAACACTGAAGCTTTCTTT

cdr3_length: 16
clone_size: .
j_call: TRBJ2-2
v_call: TRBV19
d_call: TRBD2
cdr3_aa: CASTPGLAGYTGELFF
cdr3_nt: TGTGCCAGTACCCCAGGACTAGCGGGTTACACCGGGGAGCTGTTTTTT

cdr3_length: 13
clone_size: .
j_call: TRBJ2-7
v_call: TRBV28
d_call: .
cdr3_aa: CASSSVEGLGQYF
cdr3_nt: TGTGCCAGCAGTTCGGTGGAGGGTTTGGGGCAGTACTTC

cdr3_length: 15
clone_size: .
j_call: TRBJ2-1
v_call: TRBV4-3
d_call: .
cdr3_aa: CASSQDRLVAHEQFF
cdr3_nt: TGCGCCAGCAGCCAAGATAGGCTGGTAGCGCACGAGCAGTTCTTC

cdr3_length: 13
clone_size: .
j_call: TRBJ2-6
v_call: TRBV30
d_call: .
cdr3_aa: CAWSVHGANVLTF
cdr3_nt: TGTGCCTGGAGTGTACATGGGGCCAACGTCCTGACTTTC

cdr3_length: 15
clone_size: .
j_call: TRBJ1-6
v_call: TRBV6-2/TRBV6-3
d_call: .
cdr3_aa: CASSYSGGARAPLHF
cdr3_nt: TGTGCCAGCAGTTACTCTGGCGGGGCCAGGGCACCCCTCCACTTT

cdr3_length: 14
clone_size: .
j_call: TRBJ1-2
v_call: TRBV3-1/TRBV3-2
d_call: .
cdr3_aa: CASSLGQVADGYTF
cdr3_nt: TGTGCCAGCAGCCTTGGCCAGGTTGCCGATGGCTACACCTTC

cdr3_length: 15
clone_size: .
j_call: TRBJ2-7
v_call: TRBV5-1
d_call: TRBD2
cdr3_aa: CASSPGLAGAYEQYF
cdr3_nt: TGCGCCAGCAGCCCGGGACTAGCGGGGGCCTACGAGCAGTACTTC

cdr3_length: 14
clone_size: .
j_call: TRBJ1-2
v_call: TRBV28
d_call: .
cdr3_aa: CASSIPQGGYGYTF
cdr3_nt: TGTGCCAGCAGTATCCCACAGGGTGGCTATGGCTACACCTTC

cdr3_length: 13
clone_size: .
j_call: TRBJ2-1
v_call: TRBV5-5
d_call: .
cdr3_aa: CASRGGMNNEQFF
cdr3_nt: TGTGCCAGCAGAGGAGGGATGAACAATGAGCAGTTCTTC

cdr3_length: 14
clone_size: few
j_call: TRBJ2-4
v_call: TRBV11-2
d_call: TRBD1
cdr3_aa: CASSLERTGDIQYF
cdr3_nt: TGTGCCAGCAGCTTAGAAAGGACAGGGGACATTCAGTACTTC

cdr3_length: 17
clone_size: once
j_call: TRBJ2-6
v_call: TRBV7-9
d_call: TRBD2
cdr3_aa: CASSPGRSDSGANVLTF
cdr3_nt: TGTGCCAGCAGCCCCGGGAGGTCCGACTCTGGGGCCAACGTCCTGACTTTC

cdr3_length: 16
clone_size: few
j_call: TRBJ2-7
v_call: TRBV19
d_call: .
cdr3_aa: CASRPTWGLSSYEQYF
cdr3_nt: TGTGCCAGTAGACCTACCTGGGGACTGAGCTCCTACGAGCAGTACTTC

cdr3_length: 16
clone_size: .
j_call: TRBJ2-1
v_call: TRBV5-1
d_call: TRBD1
cdr3_aa: CASSLAGTGVYNEQFF
cdr3_nt: TGCGCCAGCAGCTTGGCTGGGACAGGGGTCTACAATGAGCAGTTCTTC

cdr3_length: 14
clone_size: .
j_call: TRBJ2-2
v_call: TRBV24-1
d_call: .
cdr3_aa: CATSDPRGPGELFF
cdr3_nt: TGTGCCACCAGTGATCCCCGTGGCCCCGGGGAGCTGTTTTTT

cdr3_length: 15
clone_size: .
j_call: TRBJ1-5
v_call: TRBV28
d_call: TRBD1
cdr3_aa: CASSRTGVSNQPQHF
cdr3_nt: TGTGCCAGCAGCCGCACAGGGGTTAGCAATCAGCCCCAGCATTTT

cdr3_length: 14
clone_size: once
j_call: TRBJ2-7
v_call: TRBV4-2
d_call: TRBD1
cdr3_aa: CASSPDRGPYEQYF
cdr3_nt: TGTGCCAGCAGCCCAGACAGGGGCCCCTACGAGCAGTACTTC

cdr3_length: 16
clone_size: .
j_call: TRBJ2-3
v_call: TRBV5-4
d_call: TRBD2
cdr3_aa: CASTPSRGLATDTQYF
cdr3_nt: TGTGCCAGCACCCCAAGTCGGGGACTAGCGACAGATACGCAGTATTTT

cdr3_length: 14
clone_size: .
j_call: TRBJ1-2
v_call: TRBV3-1/TRBV3-2
d_call: TRBD1
cdr3_aa: CASSLGQGTKGYTF
cdr3_nt: TGTGCCAGCAGCCTAGGACAGGGGACTAAAGGCTACACCTTC

cdr3_length: 14
clone_size: .
j_call: TRBJ1-5
v_call: TRBV18
d_call: .
cdr3_aa: CASSRRSVGQPQHF
cdr3_nt: TGTGCCAGCTCACGCCGGAGCGTCGGTCAGCCCCAGCATTTT

cdr3_length: 16
clone_size: .
j_call: TRBJ2-6
v_call: TRBV6-5
d_call: TRBD1
cdr3_aa: CASSYGQGAGANVLTF
cdr3_nt: TGTGCCAGCAGTTACGGGCAGGGGGCTGGGGCCAACGTCCTGACTTTC

cdr3_length: 13
clone_size: .
j_call: TRBJ1-2
v_call: TRBV11-2
d_call: .
cdr3_aa: CASSFQNMDGYTF
cdr3_nt: TGTGCCAGCAGCTTCCAGAATATGGATGGCTACACCTTC

cdr3_length: 18
clone_size: .
j_call: TRBJ2-2
v_call: TRBV7-8
d_call: TRBD2
cdr3_aa: CASSLGLAGFNQPGELFF
cdr3_nt: TGTGCCAGCAGCTTGGGACTAGCGGGATTCAACCAACCCGGGGAGCTGTTTTTT

cdr3_length: 16
clone_size: .
j_call: TRBJ2-7
v_call: TRBV7-2
d_call: .
cdr3_aa: CASSLSGAGNSYEQYF
cdr3_nt: TGTGCCAGCAGCTTAAGTGGGGCAGGGAACTCCTACGAGCAGTACTTC

cdr3_length: 15
clone_size: .
j_call: TRBJ2-5
v_call: TRBV9
d_call: TRBD2
cdr3_aa: CASSATGTNQETQYF
cdr3_nt: TGTGCCAGCAGCGCCACCGGGACTAACCAAGAGACCCAGTACTTC

cdr3_length: 12
clone_size: few
j_call: TRBJ1-3
v_call: TRBV11-3
d_call: .
cdr3_aa: CASSPGGNTIYF
cdr3_nt: TGTGCCAGCAGCCCAGGGGGAAACACCATATATTTT

cdr3_length: 13
clone_size: .
j_call: TRBJ2-5
v_call: TRBV19
d_call: .
cdr3_aa: CASRIRASGTQYF
cdr3_nt: TGTGCCAGTAGGATCCGAGCGTCGGGGACCCAGTACTTC

cdr3_length: 13
clone_size: few
j_call: TRBJ1-1
v_call: TRBV29-1
d_call: .
cdr3_aa: CSLRPGMNTEAFF
cdr3_nt: TGCAGCCTTCGACCGGGGATGAACACTGAAGCTTTCTTT

cdr3_length: 15
clone_size: .
j_call: TRBJ2-7
v_call: TRBV7-2
d_call: TRBD2
cdr3_aa: CASSLGSGGSYEQYF
cdr3_nt: TGTGCCAGCAGCTTAGGTAGCGGGGGCTCCTACGAGCAGTACTTC

cdr3_length: 15
clone_size: few
j_call: TRBJ2-3
v_call: TRBV9
d_call: TRBD2
cdr3_aa: CASTTGGEVLDTQYF
cdr3_nt: TGTGCCAGCACCACTGGGGGGGAAGTCCTAGATACGCAGTATTTT

cdr3_length: 14
clone_size: .
j_call: TRBJ1-2
v_call: TRBV7-9
d_call: .
cdr3_aa: CASSLGQGRDGYTF
cdr3_nt: TGTGCCAGCAGCTTAGGGCAGGGAAGGGATGGCTACACCTTC